The table lists the clone carrying this T cell receptor beta chain with a count of one. One end of the junction is discordant with germline, which a read error may explain. This sample is drawn from a study of regulatory T cells in long-lasting Graves disease. With iRepertoire HTBI primers and Arm-PCR of CDR3 regions, TCR beta libraries were built. Each CDR3 protein is one row after TCRdb ran MiXCR on the multiplex PCR reads. The sample records 300,000 to 400,000 distinct CDR3 sequences, around 20% being singletons. Time point reported: persistent/refractory GD, antithyroid drugs over 5 years with positive TRAb. The TCR library was made from RNA that had been extracted from PBMCs in TRIzol. From germline, CDR1 is SSHAT and CDR2 FNYEAQ (reference sequence). The length of the CDR3 is 16 residues.

The sample here was peripheral blood mononuclear cells (PBMCs), taken when the disease was refractory, from a patient treated with antithyroid drugs. This TCR was recovered from a female donor with Graves disease. V and J are TRBV7-7 and TRBJ2-1; 15 bases are shared with TRBD2. The CDR3 sequence is CASSAGLAGGRNEQFF. In DNA form, the CDR3 reads TGTGCTAGCAGCGCGGGACTAGCGGGAGGTCGCAATGAGCAGTTCTTC.